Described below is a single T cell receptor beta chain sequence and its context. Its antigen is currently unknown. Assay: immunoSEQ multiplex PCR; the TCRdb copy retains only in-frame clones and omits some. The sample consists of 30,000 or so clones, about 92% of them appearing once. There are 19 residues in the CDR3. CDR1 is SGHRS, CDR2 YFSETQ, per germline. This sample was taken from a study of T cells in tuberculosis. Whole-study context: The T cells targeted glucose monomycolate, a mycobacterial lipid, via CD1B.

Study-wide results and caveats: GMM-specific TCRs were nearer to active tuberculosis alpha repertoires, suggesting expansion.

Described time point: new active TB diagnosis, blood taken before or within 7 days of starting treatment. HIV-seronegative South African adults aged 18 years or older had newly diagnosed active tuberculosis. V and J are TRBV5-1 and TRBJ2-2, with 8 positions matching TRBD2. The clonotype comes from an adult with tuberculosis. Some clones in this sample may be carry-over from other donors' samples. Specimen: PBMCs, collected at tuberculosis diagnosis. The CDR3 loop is CFSGQLRRGVTANTGELFF. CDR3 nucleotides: TGCTTCAGCGGACAGCTTCGGCGGGGGGTCACTGCGAACACCGGGGAGCTGTTTTTT.